This T cell receptor beta chain was found in a study of tumor-infiltrating lymphocytes in primary liver carcinoma. Background on the study: The number of productive TCRbeta reads per sample ranged from roughly 3.65 to 8 million and was similar across tissue types.

Unsorted bulk tissue (about 20-30 mg) underwent RNA and DNA co-extraction. On this clonotype: A read error may account for a junction end that differs from germline.

TCR beta cDNA was prepared out of roughly 500 ng total RNA by means of a constant-region primer. Each TCR beta library was derived from three nested multiplex PCR rounds that employed slightly modified ARM-PCR. In the first two PCR rounds, TRBV1-TRBV30 forward primers were paired with a C-beta reverse primer, and each round lasted about 10 cycles. TCRdb re-called the multiplex PCR reads through MiXCR, storing one row per CDR3 protein. Here the sample spans 90,000 to 150,000 distinct CDR3 sequences, approximately 71% being singletons. Germline CDR1 is SGHNT and CDR2 is YYREEE (reference sequence). There are 16 residues in the CDR3.

The V call is TRBV5-4, the J call TRBJ2-7; 11 nucleotides match TRBD2. The source is a woman in her sixties with primary liver carcinoma and hepatitis B virus infection. Sequencing was done on a sample of tumor-adjacent normal liver tissue. The CDR3 coding sequence is TGTGTCAGCAGCCCACCGGGTAGCGGGGGGGCGTACGAGCAGTACTTC. It codes for CVSSPPGSGGAYEQYF.